These 2 T cell receptor beta chains were sequenced from one sample in a study of Ad26.COV2.S vaccination and SARS-CoV-2 variants. The treatment was: 15 to 20 received Ad26.COV2.S at low or high dose, single or two shots; about 5 received placebo; per-sample allocation not given. Material that was analyzed had been drawn on day 63 after the first vaccine or placebo injection. Here immunoSEQ multiplex PCR was the method, and the copy in TCRdb shows in-frame clones only, minus some. Altogether about 680,000 clones are present, 80% to 90% being singletons, with the ten largest covering approximately 1.5%. The starting material was peripheral blood, obtained in a trial of Ad26.COV2.S vaccine versus placebo. The receptors derive from a person aged 18-60 years who received the Ad26.COV2.S COVID-19 vaccine or a placebo.

The genes are TRBV4-2 and TRBJ2-2; D is perhaps TRBD1 (5 bases). The germline gives CDR1 LGHNA, CDR2 YNFKEQ. The V end was cut by 3 bases, the J end by 3 bases, with 11 bases between. CDR3 size: 15 residues. The CDR3 DNA follows: TGTGCCAGCAGCCAGACGGCGACAGACACCGGGGAGCTGTTTTTT. Encoded protein: CASSQTATDTGELFF.

As concerns this clone: The same CDR3 also results from other DNA sequences found in this sample. The chain carries TRBV5-1 and TRBJ2-7; D gene ambiguous. This CDR3 comprises 12 residues. From germline, CDR1 is SGHRS and CDR2 YFSETQ. V was pared by 1 base and J by 3 bases, with 5 bases between. This CDR3 reads CASSLNLYEQYF. CDR3 DNA: TGCGCCAGCAGCTTGAACCTCTACGAGCAGTACTTC.